Below are 27 T cell receptor beta chains sequenced from a single sample in a study of shared clonotypes between healthy human individuals. Naive CD8 isolation took CD45RO-negative cells positively selected for CCR7 and excluded terminally differentiated effector memory CD45RA+ cells. The repertoire was sequenced with immunoSEQ multiplex PCR; TCRdb's copy has only in-frame clones and lacks some. The sample has 1.5 million to 2.5 million clones, roughly 94% seen once. The specimen sequenced was naive CD8+ T cells sorted from blood. These receptors all stem from a man younger than 35 in good health.

The chain has TRBV5-1 and TRBJ2-7; D remains ambiguous. Germline V lookup: CDR1 SGHRS, CDR2 YFSETQ. There are 14 residues in the CDR3. Between the trimmed V and J ends, which lost 4 bases and 5 bases, there was a span of 16 bases. This CDR3 reads CASSRLALDDEQYF. The CDR3 DNA reads as TGCGCCAGCAGCAGATTGGCCCTGGACGACGAGCAGTACTTC.

CDR3 DNA: TGTGCCAGTACCGATCTCGGGGCTGGGACAGGGCTCTGGAATGAGCAGTTCTTC. This translates into CASTDLGAGTGLWNEQFF. The rearrangement joins TRBV19 to TRBJ2-1, with 9 bases fitting TRBD1. In germline, CDR1 is LNHDA, CDR2 SQIVND (reference sequence). V shed 7 bases and J 7 bases; nucleotides not matched to a gene: 20. This CDR3 has 18 residues.

This chain uses TRBV27 with TRBJ2-7; no reliable D call. CDR1 and CDR2 (germline): MNHEY, SMNVEV (reference sequence). V was clipped by 3 bases and J by 3 bases, with 12 bases between them. The CDR3 contains 14 residues. The CDR3 sequence: CASSLALQDYEQYF. CDR3 in DNA: TGTGCCAGCAGTTTGGCTCTTCAGGACTACGAGCAGTACTTC.

This chain links TRBV7-9 with TRBJ1-3; D is unresolved. V lost 5 bases to trimming and J lost 2 bases, with 7 bases between them. The CDR3 has 13 amino acids. CDR1 and CDR2 from the germline V gene are SEHNR and FQNEAQ (reference sequence). CDR3 loop: CASSPEAGNTIYF. Written as DNA, the CDR3 is TGTGCCAGCAGCCCCGAAGCTGGAAACACCATATATTTT.

This chain uses TRBV7-9 with TRBJ2-5; D gene uncertain. The CDR3 length is 12 residues. Germline V gene data show CDR1 as SEHNR and CDR2 as FQNEAQ (reference sequence). Trimming took 5 bases from V and 4 from J, leaving 8 bases between them. CDR3 DNA: TGTGCCAGCAGCGGGTGGGGAGAGACCCAGTACTTC. Amino acids: CASSGWGETQYF.

This clone occurred a few times. The chain is built from TRBV10-2 and TRBJ2-7; weak D call: TRBD2 (6 bases). The CDR3 runs to 17 residues. The germline V and J ends were trimmed by 4 bases and 4 bases, with 23 bases remaining between them. The germline CDR1 and CDR2 sequences are WSHSY and SAAADI. CDR3 region: CASSGQTLAEAGYEQYF. The DNA of the CDR3 is TGCGCCAGCAGTGGTCAAACCTTAGCGGAAGCCGGGTACGAGCAGTACTTC.

Turning to this clone: Other nucleotide sequences from this sample produce the same CDR3. The CDR3: CASSVGSGRALEQFF. Here the CDR3 DNA reads TGTGCCAGCAGCGTAGGGAGCGGGAGGGCCTTAGAGCAGTTCTTC. The chain recombines TRBV9 with TRBJ2-1; TRBD2 agrees at 10 bases. The CDR3 runs to 15 residues. Germline CDR1 and CDR2: SGDLS and YYNGEE. V lost 0 bases, J lost 10 bases, and 7 bases stayed unmatched.

This rearrangement joins TRBV9 to TRBJ1-1, with unresolved D. Germline values: CDR1 SGDLS, CDR2 YYNGEE. Trimming left V 4 bases short and J 8 bases short, with 15 bases between. CDR3 length equals 13 residues. CDR3 DNA: TGTGCCAGCAGCCCCAAGGAGAGGGCCGAAGCTTTCTTT. Translated: CASSPKERAEAFF. The variable domain in full, with the rest retrieved from reference TRBV9 and TRBJ1-1, is DSGVTQTPKHLITATGQRVTLRCSPRSGDLSVYWYQQSLDQGLQFLIQYYNGEERAKGNILERFSAQQFPDLHSELNLSSLELGDSALYFCASSPKERAEAFFGQGTRLTVV.

The chain links TRBV30 to TRBJ1-1; 9 nucleotides agree with TRBD1. From germline, CDR1 is GTSNPN and CDR2 SVGIG (reference sequence). Losses at the gene ends were 3 bases for V and 8 bases for J; bases not matched to a gene: 7. The CDR3 sequence is 13 residues long. CDR3 nucleotides: TGTGCCTGGAGCCGAGACAGGGGGACAGAAGCTTTCTTT. Translated, it gives CAWSRDRGTEAFF.

The chain has TRBV6-1 and TRBJ2-1, with 8 nucleotides matching TRBD2. The ends lost 3 bases at V and 3 bases at J; junction bases unmatched: 4. Germline CDR1 MNHNS, CDR2 SASEGT. The CDR3 has 15 residues. CDR3 protein: CASSEDGGDYNEQFF. CDR3 bases: TGTGCCAGCAGTGAGGACGGGGGGGACTACAATGAGCAGTTCTTC.

This chain links TRBV10-3 with TRBJ1-1; D gene unclear. CDR1 and CDR2 (germline): ENHRY, SYGVKD. The V and J ends lost 0 bases and 3 bases respectively, with 8 bases between them. The CDR3 is 14 amino acids. CDR3 coding DNA: TGTGCCATCAGTGAGTCGGCTGGAGACACTGAAGCTTTCTTT. Translation gives CAISESAGDTEAFF.

This rearrangement joins TRBV5-1 to TRBJ1-1, with D possibly TRBD1 on 6 matching bases. Germline CDR1 is SGHRS and CDR2 is YFSETQ. The CDR3 spans 17 residues. Between the trimmed V and J ends, which lost 3 bases and 1 base, there was a span of 19 bases. CDR3 bases: TGCGCCAGCAGCTCGCAACAGCGGGGGGCACCGAACACTGAAGCTTTCTTT. Its translation is CASSSQQRGAPNTEAFF.

J is TRBJ2-2 and V is TRBV6-5, with no clear D. V dropped 3 bases and J dropped 1 base, with 6 bases sitting between them. The germline V gene has CDR1 MNHEY and CDR2 SVGAGI. The CDR3 consists of 14 residues. The CDR3 protein is CASSYQLNTGELFF. CDR3 coding DNA: TGTGCCAGCAGTTATCAGCTGAACACCGGGGAGCTGTTTTTT.

This chain connects TRBV19 to TRBJ1-6; 7 bases agree with TRBD1. With V trimmed by 3 bases and J by 7 bases, 3 bases remained unmatched. Germline V gene data show CDR1 as LNHDA and CDR2 as SQIVND (reference sequence). The CDR3 covers 14 residues. Here the CDR3 reads CASSIDRENSPLHF. The CDR3 DNA follows: TGTGCCAGTAGTATCGACAGGGAGAATTCACCCCTCCACTTT.

The J gene is TRBJ2-3, the V gene TRBV9; a possible D gene is TRBD2 (5 bases). Per germline, CDR1 SGDLS and CDR2 YYNGEE. CDR3 size: 12 residues. V dropped 6 bases and J dropped 3 bases, with 8 bases sitting between them. The CDR3: CASNTGTDTQYF. CDR3 bases: TGTGCCAGCAATACGGGGACAGATACGCAGTATTTT.

This chain links TRBV19 with TRBJ2-5; 9 bases are a match to TRBD1. CDR1 is LNHDA and CDR2 is SQIVND in the germline V gene (reference sequence). This CDR3 region has 15 residues. With V trimmed by 4 bases and J by 4 bases, 7 bases remained unmatched. This CDR3 is CASSTGQGTGETQYF. CDR3 nucleotide sequence: TGTGCCAGTAGTACGGGACAGGGAACTGGAGAGACCCAGTACTTC.

The V gene is TRBV7-9, the J gene TRBJ1-2; 9 nucleotides match TRBD1. The CDR3 extends over 14 amino acids. Germline CDR1 and CDR2: SEHNR and FQNEAQ (reference sequence). The junction had 7 bases not matched to a gene; V was cut back by 5 bases and J by 6 bases. In DNA, the CDR3 is TGTGCCAGCAGCCCGGGACAGGGAGCGAATGGCTACACCTTC. It yields the protein CASSPGQGANGYTF.

The chain joins TRBV5-4 to TRBJ2-7; D gene ambiguous. Germline V gives CDR1 SGHNT, CDR2 YYREEE (reference sequence). The V gene lost 4 bases and the J gene lost 0 bases, with 11 bases spanning the gap. The CDR3 loop spans 14 amino acids. The DNA for the CDR3 is TGTGCCAGCAGCGCCCGGACGGACTCCTACGAGCAGTACTTC. This encodes CASSARTDSYEQYF. Full variable domain (outside the CDR3, taken from reference TRBV5-4 and TRBJ2-7): ETGVTQSPTHLIKTRGQQVTLRCSSQSGHNTVSWYQQALGQGPQFIFQYYREEENGRGNFPPRFSGLQFPNYSSELNVNALELDDSALYLCASSARTDSYEQYFGPGTRLTVT.

The chain uses TRBV11-3 and TRBJ2-1, with 10 bases identical to TRBD2. J gave up 1 base and V 5 bases, and 8 bases lay outside the gene matches. The germline V gene encodes CDR1 SGHNT and CDR2 YENEEA. The CDR3 covers 17 residues. This chain's CDR3 is CASSLSLAGASYNEQFF. CDR3 nucleotide sequence: TGTGCCAGCAGCCTCTCGCTAGCGGGAGCATCCTACAATGAGCAGTTCTTC.

V and J are TRBV10-1 and TRBJ2-1, with 10 bases that match TRBD2. The V segment lost 4 bases and the J segment 4 bases; nucleotides outside the gene matches: 7. This CDR3 is 16 amino acids long. The germline V gene has CDR1 WNHNN and CDR2 SYGVQD (reference sequence). The CDR3 region has the DNA TGCGCCAGCAGTGGAACTACTAGCGGGACGTACAATGAGCAGTTCTTC. The encoded protein is CASSGTTSGTYNEQFF.

The J gene is TRBJ2-7, the V gene TRBV7-2, with D maybe TRBD2 (5 bases). The V end lost 3 bases, the J end lost 6 bases, and 9 bases lay between the germline ends. Germline CDR1 reads SGHTA; CDR2 reads FQGNSA. CDR3 size: 12 residues. CDR3 region: CASSFSRGEQYF. The CDR3 DNA sequence: TGTGCCAGCAGCTTTTCTCGGGGCGAGCAGTACTTC.

This clone was found once. The rearrangement uses TRBV7-9 and TRBJ1-4, with 8 bases identical to TRBD1. J lost 6 bases, V lost 2 bases, and 5 bases had no gene match. The length of the CDR3 is 15 residues. The germline gives CDR1 SEHNR, CDR2 FQNEAQ (reference sequence). The CDR3, as DNA: TGTGCCAGCAGCTTAACGACAGGGGAAGATGAAAAACTGTTTTTT. It encodes CASSLTTGEDEKLFF. Full variable domain (rest looked up from reference TRBV7-9 and TRBJ1-4): DTGVSQNPRHKITKRGQNVTFRCDPISEHNRLYWYRQTLGQGPEFLTYFQNEAQLEKSRLLSDRFSAERPKGSFSTLEIQRTEQGDSAMYLCASSLTTGEDEKLFFGSGTQLSVL.

The chain links TRBV10-2 to TRBJ1-2; D is ambiguous. Germline V CDR1 and CDR2: WSHSY, SAAADI. The CDR3 consists of 13 residues. V was clipped by 5 bases and J by 5 bases, with 12 bases between them. CDR3 region: CASSPPADYGYTF. CDR3 coding DNA: TGCGCCAGCAGTCCGCCAGCAGATTATGGCTACACCTTC.

The chain joins TRBV19 to TRBJ1-2; TRBD1 aligns across 9 bases. The CDR3 runs to 14 residues. Germline V CDR1 and CDR2: LNHDA, SQIVND (reference sequence). V gave up 2 bases and J gave up 5 bases; unmatched junction bases: 3. The CDR3 region is CASSIMGTGYGYTF. CDR3 coding DNA: TGTGCCAGTAGTATAATGGGGACAGGGTATGGCTACACCTTC.

For this clone: The sample has other DNA sequences that encode this CDR3 too. J is TRBJ2-1 and V is TRBV30; no firm D call. The CDR3 is 11 residues long. The germline CDR1 and CDR2 sequences are GTSNPN and SVGIG (reference sequence). Trimming removed 3 bases from V and 3 bases from J, with 3 bases in between. The CDR3 region is CAWRVYNEQFF. The CDR3 region has the DNA TGTGCCTGGAGAGTCTACAATGAGCAGTTCTTC.

The rearrangement links TRBV29-1 to TRBJ2-5, with D maybe TRBD2 (6 bases). V lost 7 bases, J lost 5 bases, and 14 bases lay in between. Germline CDR1 and CDR2: SQVTM and ANQGSEA. The CDR3 has 12 amino acids. The CDR3 region is CSGEEGLETQYF. In DNA, the CDR3 is TGCAGCGGGGAGGAAGGGCTGGAGACCCAGTACTTC.

This clone has just one count. The chain links TRBV2 to TRBJ2-7; 11 bases match TRBD1. The germline V gene encodes CDR1 SNHLY and CDR2 FYNNEI. The V gene end was trimmed by 5 bases and the J gene end by 7 bases; junction bases not matched to a gene: 10. The CDR3 covers 15 residues. The CDR3 bases are TGTGCCAGCAGTTTCTCCGGGACAGGGGGGCGGGAGCAGTACTTC. It codes for CASSFSGTGGREQYF.